Following are 29 T cell receptor beta chains from one sample sequenced in a study of T cell responses to AZD1222 COVID-19 vaccine. The data were produced by immunoSEQ multiplex PCR, yet TCRdb's version contains in-frame clones alone and is incomplete. The top ten clones hold over 1.1% of a sample with 140,000 to 150,000 clones, 91% of them seen once. The sequences come from peripheral blood, collected on day 0 of AZD1222 vaccination. The source is an adult in good health.

The genes are TRBV6-4 and TRBJ1-6; possible D gene TRBD1, 6 bases. The germline V gene has CDR1 MRHNA and CDR2 SNTAGT. Trimming shortened V by 6 bases and J by 10 bases, and 13 bases separated the two germline ends. The CDR3 has 13 residues. The CDR3 bases are TGTGCCAGCAGCGGGGGGCGCGACTCACCCCTCCACTTT. It specifies CASSGGRDSPLHF.

The chain links TRBV13 to TRBJ1-4; 7 bases line up with TRBD1. The V segment lost 5 bases and the J segment 8 bases; nucleotides outside the gene matches: 11. Germline V gene sequence: CDR1 PRHDT, CDR2 FYEKMQ (reference sequence). The CDR3 consists of 15 residues. The CDR3 region is CASSSLEARGEKLFF. CDR3 sequence (DNA): TGTGCCAGCAGCAGCCTCGAGGCCAGGGGGGAAAAACTGTTTTTT.

This clone has only one observation. The V call is TRBV28, the J call TRBJ1-4; D ambiguous. Trimming removed 8 bases from V and 5 bases from J, with 12 bases in between. This CDR3 contains 13 residues. Per germline, CDR1 MDHEN and CDR2 SYDVKM. The CDR3 bases are TGTGCCAGCTCGGCAGGCCCGAATGAAAAACTGTTTTTT. Its translation is CASSAGPNEKLFF. The whole variable domain, remainder taken from reference TRBV28 and TRBJ1-4, is DVKVTQSSRYLVKRTGEKVFLECVQDMDHENMFWYRQDPGLGLRLIYFSYDVKMKEKGDIPEGYSVSREKKERFSLILESASTNQTSMYLCASSAGPNEKLFFGSGTQLSVL.

The J gene is TRBJ2-7, the V gene TRBV3-1 (or the pseudogene TRBV3-2); 7 positions match TRBD1. The CDR3 consists of 15 residues. V lost 0 bases and J lost 2; bases outside the gene matches: 4. Per the germline V gene, CDR1 is LGHDT and CDR2 is YNNKEL (reference sequence). The CDR3 DNA sequence: TGTGCCAGCAGCCAAGAAGGGACAGCTCCCTACGAGCAGTACTTC. It translates to CASSQEGTAPYEQYF.

The V call is TRBV7-9, the J call TRBJ1-2; no definite D call. Trimming shortened V by 1 base and J by 3 bases, and 9 bases separated the two germline ends. CDR1 is SEHNR, CDR2 FQNEAQ, per germline (reference sequence). This CDR3 spans 14 amino acids. CDR3 sequence: CASSLVATDYGYTF. The CDR3 bases are TGTGCCAGCAGCTTAGTGGCCACCGACTATGGCTACACCTTC.

This sequence joins TRBV3-1 (or the pseudogene TRBV3-2) and TRBJ1-3; D may be TRBD1 (6 bases). The CDR3 sequence is 14 residues long. Deletions cut 4 bases from V and 1 base from J, with 8 bases between. CDR1 and CDR2 from the germline V gene are LGHDT and YNNKEL (reference sequence). The CDR3 sequence is CASSRGPSGNTIYF. CDR3 in DNA: TGTGCCAGCAGCCGGGGGCCGTCTGGAAACACCATATATTTT.

This clone was observed a single time. The V and J genes are TRBV5-5 and TRBJ1-2; TRBD1 matches 10 bases. The CDR3 spans 16 residues. The junction had 11 bases not matched to a gene; V was cut back by 3 bases and J by 6 bases. The germline gives CDR1 SGHKS, CDR2 YYEKEE (reference sequence). CDR3 sequence: CASSSVTRQGADGYTF. In DNA form, the CDR3 reads TGTGCCAGCAGCTCGGTTACGAGACAGGGGGCGGATGGCTACACCTTC.

The chain combines TRBV30 with TRBJ1-3; unclear D gene. The CDR3 has 13 amino acids. The V gene's germline CDR1 is GTSNPN and CDR2 SVGIG (reference sequence). V was trimmed by 4 bases and J by 0 bases, leaving 7 bases between them. CDR3 in amino acids: CAWTWNSGNTIYF. The CDR3 nucleotides read TGTGCCTGGACCTGGAACTCTGGAAACACCATATATTTT.

CDR3 sequence: CASSVGVSTEAFF. The CDR3 DNA reads TGTGCCAGCAGCGTCGGTGTATCCACTGAAGCTTTCTTT. This chain links TRBV3-1 (or the pseudogene TRBV3-2) with TRBJ1-1; D ambiguous. Trimming stripped 5 bases from V and 4 bases from J, with 11 bases between. From germline, CDR1 is LGHDT and CDR2 YNNKEL (reference sequence). The CDR3 sequence is 13 residues long.

This clone was seen a handful of times. The same CDR3 can be traced to other DNA sequences in this sample. This chain joins TRBV19 and TRBJ1-1; unclear D gene. Trimming left V 2 bases short and J 0 bases short, with 4 bases between. Germline lookup yields CDR1 LNHDA and CDR2 SQIVND (reference sequence). The CDR3 runs to 13 residues. CDR3 loop: CASSISVNTEAFF. DNA of the CDR3: TGTGCCAGTAGTATATCCGTGAACACTGAAGCTTTCTTT.

The chain carries TRBV7-8 and TRBJ2-1; a possible D gene is TRBD1 (5 bases). The CDR3 totals 15 residues. V dropped 5 bases and J dropped 10 bases, with 21 bases sitting between them. Germline CDR1 SGHVS, CDR2 FQNEAQ. The CDR3: CASSPALFRADEQFF. The CDR3 nucleotides read TGTGCCAGCAGCCCAGCGCTTTTCAGGGCCGACGAGCAGTTCTTC. Based on the CDR3 plus reference TRBV7-8 and TRBJ2-1, the full variable domain is GAGVSQSPRYKVAKRGQDVALRCDPISGHVSLFWYQQALGQGPEFLTYFQNEAQLDKSGLPSDRFFAERPEGSVSTLKIQRTQQEDSAVYLCASSPALFRADEQFFGPGTRLTVL.

This chain uses TRBV9 with TRBJ1-2; D perhaps matches TRBD1 (5 bases). Trimming took off 3 bases at V and 7 bases at J, with 16 bases between the two ends. This CDR3 region has 14 residues. The germline gives CDR1 SGDLS, CDR2 YYNGEE. The CDR3 coding sequence is TGTGCCAGCAGCGCGGGCAACGTCGGGGGTGGCTACACCTTC. It is translated as CASSAGNVGGGYTF.

V and J are TRBV30 and TRBJ1-6; the D gene is possibly TRBD1 (6 bases). The CDR3 loop spans 13 amino acids. CDR1 is GTSNPN and CDR2 is SVGIG in the germline V gene (reference sequence). V lost 5 bases and J 16 bases, leaving 21 bases between the germline ends. The CDR3 DNA follows: TGTGCCTGGGGAATCGATCAGGGGAGTAAGCTCCACTTT. It specifies CAWGIDQGSKLHF.

The rearrangement joins TRBV12-3 or TRBV12-4 to TRBJ1-1, with no clear D. CDR3 length equals 11 residues. The V gene lost 4 bases and the J gene lost 9 bases, with 9 bases spanning the gap. The CDR3 loop reads CASSSGWKAFF. The CDR3 DNA is TGTGCCAGCAGTTCGGGTTGGAAAGCTTTCTTT.

This clone was recorded once. This chain connects TRBV28 to TRBJ2-5; the D gene could be TRBD1 or TRBD2 (5 bases each). The CDR3 loop spans 16 amino acids. In germline, CDR1 is MDHEN, CDR2 SYDVKM. Between the trimmed V and J ends, which lost 6 bases and 5 bases, there was a span of 22 bases. CDR3 loop: CASSQIPGPLGETQYF. CDR3 in DNA: TGTGCCAGCAGCCAAATTCCGGGACCGCTAGGGGAGACCCAGTACTTC.

This sequence joins TRBV9 and TRBJ2-7; TRBD2 might be the D (5 bases). This CDR3 contains 15 residues. Germline assignment: CDR1 SGDLS and CDR2 YYNGEE. Trimming shortened V by 0 bases and J by 5 bases, and 15 bases separated the two germline ends. The CDR3 sequence: CASSVDSPPGDEQYF. In nucleotides, the CDR3 is TGTGCCAGCAGCGTAGACTCGCCCCCCGGGGACGAGCAGTACTTC.

The rearrangement uses TRBV14 and TRBJ2-5, with 10 bases that match TRBD2. CDR1 and CDR2 from the germline V gene are SGHDN and FVKESK. With 2 bases clipped from V and 2 bases from J, the junction kept 2 bases outside the gene matches. CDR3 length: 15 amino acids. The CDR3 sequence: CASSQRTSGQETQYF. The CDR3 DNA reads as TGTGCCAGCAGCCAAAGGACTAGCGGACAAGAGACCCAGTACTTC.

The chain links TRBV28 to TRBJ2-7, with 9 bases matching TRBD2. The CDR3 sequence is 15 residues long. The ends lost 7 bases at V and 2 bases at J; junction bases unmatched: 9. Germline-derived CDR1 and CDR2 are MDHEN and SYDVKM. The CDR3 region is CASKGRVAGAYEQYF. The CDR3 DNA reads TGTGCCAGCAAAGGGCGGGTAGCGGGAGCCTACGAGCAGTACTTC.

V usage is TRBV19 and J usage is TRBJ2-3; D is perhaps TRBD2 (6 bases). Trimming cost V 3 bases and J 1 base, with 14 bases left between them. CDR3 size: 16 residues. Germline-derived CDR1 and CDR2 are LNHDA and SQIVND (reference sequence). CDR3 sequence: CASSISWGVRTDTQYF. The CDR3 DNA follows: TGTGCCAGTAGTATTTCTTGGGGGGTACGCACAGATACGCAGTATTTT.

The rearrangement links TRBV7-3 to TRBJ2-1, with TRBD1 identical over 12 bases. The V and J ends lost 3 bases and 9 bases, in that order; junction bases with no gene match: 3. The CDR3 is 14 amino acids. Germline V gene sequence: CDR1 SGHTA, CDR2 FQGTGA. The DNA for the CDR3 is TGTGCCAGCAGCTTCGGGACAGGGGGCTTTGAGCAGTTCTTC. Protein sequence: CASSFGTGGFEQFF.

The chain recombines TRBV5-1 with TRBJ2-2; TRBD2 matches 7 bases. V lost 4 bases to trimming and J lost 3 bases; unmatched junction nucleotides: 6. Germline CDR1 reads SGHRS; CDR2 reads YFSETQ. The CDR3 consists of 15 residues. The CDR3 region has the DNA TGCGCCAGCAGCAAAGCGGGGAGCGACACCGGGGAGCTGTTTTTT. It codes for CASSKAGSDTGELFF.

V and J are TRBV6-2 or TRBV6-3 and TRBJ1-4; D unresolved. Germline CDR1 MNHEY, CDR2 SVGEGT. This CDR3 spans 13 amino acids. V was cut by 5 bases and J by 8 bases, with 12 bases left in between. CDR3 sequence reads: CASSGREVEKLFF. The DNA for the CDR3 is TGTGCCAGCAGTGGCCGGGAAGTCGAAAAACTGTTTTTT.

This clone was seen a single time. The chain carries TRBV7-9 and TRBJ2-5; 7 bases align to TRBD1. Trimming took 6 bases from V and 1 from J; bases not matched to a gene: 8. This CDR3 is built from 15 residues. Germline loops: CDR1 SEHNR, CDR2 FQNEAQ (reference sequence). CDR3 amino acids: CASSSAGTAQETQYF. CDR3 coding DNA: TGTGCCAGCAGTTCCGCCGGGACAGCCCAAGAGACCCAGTACTTC.

The V and J genes are TRBV28 and TRBJ2-7; TRBD2 agrees at 7 bases. Germline V lookup: CDR1 MDHEN, CDR2 SYDVKM. After removal of 2 bases from V and 2 bases from J, the junction contained 3 bases not matched to a gene. The CDR3 length is 14 residues. The DNA for the CDR3 is TGTGCCAGCAGTTTACCTAGCGGCGCCTACGAGCAGTACTTC. Protein sequence: CASSLPSGAYEQYF. The variable domain in full, with the rest retrieved from reference TRBV28 and TRBJ2-7, is DVKVTQSSRYLVKRTGEKVFLECVQDMDHENMFWYRQDPGLGLRLIYFSYDVKMKEKGDIPEGYSVSREKKERFSLILESASTNQTSMYLCASSLPSGAYEQYFGPGTRLTVT.

This chain connects TRBV9 to TRBJ2-3, with D possibly TRBD1 on 6 matching bases. The V end was cut by 0 bases, the J end by 5 bases, with 10 bases between. The CDR3 totals 14 residues. Germline V gives CDR1 SGDLS, CDR2 YYNGEE. As DNA, the CDR3 is TGTGCCAGCAGCGTAGGGACAGAGGGAGATACGCAGTATTTT. Protein sequence: CASSVGTEGDTQYF.

CDR3 sequence reads: CASSIDSGTTGNQPQHF. The CDR3 DNA follows: TGTGCCAGTAGTATAGATTCCGGGACCACTGGAAATCAGCCCCAGCATTTT. The rearrangement uses TRBV19 and TRBJ1-5; perhaps TRBD1 as D (5 bases). CDR1 is LNHDA and CDR2 is SQIVND in the germline V gene (reference sequence). V lost 0 bases and J 4 bases, leaving 16 bases between the germline ends. The CDR3 has 17 residues.

V usage is TRBV7-6 and J usage is TRBJ2-7, with a weak D call TRBD2 (5 bases). Trimming took 1 base from V and 4 from J, leaving 14 bases between them. Germline assignment: CDR1 SGHVS and CDR2 FNYEAQ. This CDR3 has 15 residues. The CDR3: CASSLEYGEVYEQYF. As DNA, the CDR3 is TGTGCCAGCAGCTTAGAATACGGGGAAGTTTACGAGCAGTACTTC.

V is TRBV18 and J is TRBJ1-1; TRBD1 matches at 8 bases. Germline CDR1 reads KGHSH; CDR2 reads LQKENI. J lost 5 bases, V lost 2 bases, and 7 bases had no gene match. The CDR3 extends over 15 amino acids. CDR3 nucleotides: TGTGCCAGCTCACCAGTGGGGACAGGCGGAACTGAAGCTTTCTTT. It translates to CASSPVGTGGTEAFF.

The chain uses TRBV6-2 or TRBV6-3 and TRBJ1-1; D ambiguous. The CDR3 is made up of 14 amino acids. Germline lookup yields CDR1 MNHEY and CDR2 SVGEGT. Trimming took 2 bases from V and 1 from J, leaving 8 bases between them. The CDR3 loop reads CASSYLNRNTEAFF. The CDR3 DNA reads as TGTGCCAGCAGTTACCTAAACAGGAACACTGAAGCTTTCTTT.